This TCR beta chain stems from a study of HIV-infected patients and healthy controls. cDNA was made from approximately 0.55 ug RNA using alpha and beta constant primers. Each of the alpha and beta chains got its own library through chain-specific third strand synthesis with indices. Each CDR3 protein gets one entry after TCRdb re-called the 5' RACE reads with MiXCR. The sample holds about 24,000 distinct CDR3 sequences, approximately 7.7% seen once. Per germline, CDR1 SGHNT and CDR2 YYREEE (reference sequence). The CDR3 consists of 13 residues. The repertoire came from unfractionated whole blood and reflected all unsorted peripheral T cells. Points from the study as a whole: Healthy controls carried many MAIT alpha-chain CDR3s, while HIV+ repertoires had few.

This clonotype was recorded many times. What it binds is not known. Germline and junction disagree at one end, which may indicate a read error. The genes are TRBV5-4 and TRBJ1-1; D possibly corresponds to TRBD1 (6 bases). The TCR was taken from an adult in good health. The specimen sequenced was blood. CDR3 amino acids: CASSLGHPNQAFF. DNA for the CDR3: TGTGCCAGCAGTTTGGGACACCCAAACCAAGCTTTCTTT.